A selection of T cell receptor beta chains follows, all from one sample in a study of T cells after yellow fever vaccination. TCRdb reanalysed the 5' RACE reads using MiXCR and keeps one entry per CDR3 protein. There are about 110,000 distinct CDR3 sequences in the sample; around 8.6% occur only once, and less than 30% lies in the top ten. The sample here was CD8+ T cells sorted from PBMCs, taken 45 days after the yellow fever booster vaccination. These receptor sequences come from a man aged 30 to 45 who received the YFV17D yellow fever vaccine. CDR3s include the opening cysteine and the closing phenylalanine or tryptophan. The D gene is left open where the match is weak. Some rows have no size entry. The others give once, few or many, or a class for an expanded clone.

clone_size,v_call,d_call,j_call,cdr3_aa,cdr3_nt
few,TRBV15,.,TRBJ2-1,CATSSDSFNEQFF,TGTGCCACCAGCTCCGACAGTTTCAATGAGCAGTTCTTC
many,TRBV20-1,.,TRBJ1-1,CSATGEDHTEAFF,TGCAGTGCTACCGGGGAAGACCACACTGAAGCTTTCTTT
many,TRBV11-2,.,TRBJ2-3,CASSQTPQLGEGTDTQYF,TGTGCCAGCAGCCAAACCCCTCAGCTGGGGGAGGGCACAGATACGCAGTATTTT
few,TRBV6-2/TRBV6-3,.,TRBJ2-1,CASSYGLSNEQFF,TGTGCCAGCAGTTATGGTCTGTCCAATGAGCAGTTCTTC
.,TRBV20-1,TRBD1,TRBJ2-6,CSARDRGVSGANVLTF,TGCAGTGCTAGGGACAGGGGGGTCTCTGGGGCCAACGTCCTGACTTTC
.,TRBV5-6,.,TRBJ2-1,CASSDTANNEQFF,TGTGCCAGCAGCGACACGGCGAACAATGAGCAGTTCTTC
many,TRBV20-1,TRBD2,TRBJ2-7,CSARPRDYSYEQYF,TGCAGTGCTAGACCCCGGGACTACTCCTACGAGCAGTACTTC
many,TRBV12-3/TRBV12-4,.,TRBJ2-2,CASSSTGRRTNTGELFF,TGTGCCAGCAGCTCGACAGGTCGACGTACGAACACCGGGGAGCTGTTTTTT
many,TRBV6-1,.,TRBJ2-7,CASSEGRIYEQYF,TGTGCCAGCAGTGAGGGGAGGATTTACGAGCAGTACTTC
many,TRBV20-1,.,TRBJ2-3,CSARELTSWDTDTQYF,TGCAGTGCTAGAGAATTGACTAGTTGGGACACAGATACGCAGTATTTT
many,TRBV12-5,.,TRBJ2-6,CASGPLNPLSGANVLTF,TGTGCTAGTGGTCCCTTGAATCCCCTCTCTGGGGCCAACGTCCTGACTTTC
many,TRBV10-3,TRBD1,TRBJ2-2,CAISDAPGQGARTGELFF,TGTGCCATCAGTGATGCCCCGGGACAGGGGGCTCGGACCGGGGAGCTGTTTTTT
many,TRBV18,.,TRBJ2-3,CASSPPGDTQYF,TGTGCCAGCTCACCACCTGGAGATACGCAGTATTTT
.,TRBV20-1,TRBD2,TRBJ2-1,CSARGTSGSPYNEQFF,TGCAGTGCTCGTGGGACTAGCGGGAGCCCCTACAATGAGCAGTTCTTC
many,TRBV5-1,.,TRBJ2-1,CASSWGEGYNEQFF,TGCGCCAGCAGCTGGGGTGAGGGATACAATGAGCAGTTCTTC
.,TRBV7-2,TRBD2,TRBJ2-5,CASSSLTSGEETQYF,TGTGCCAGCAGCTCCCTAACTAGCGGAGAGGAGACCCAGTACTTC
.,TRBV28,TRBD2,TRBJ2-3,CASSLDPGLAGTDTQYF,TGTGCCAGCAGTCTCGACCCTGGACTAGCGGGAACAGATACGCAGTATTTT
many,TRBV7-9,.,TRBJ1-4,CASSAGQGPNEKLFF,TGTGCCAGCAGCGCGGGTCAGGGCCCTAATGAAAAACTGTTTTTT
few,TRBV7-9,TRBD2,TRBJ2-5,CAAGGGGETQYF,TGTGCCGCAGGAGGCGGGGGGGAGACCCAGTACTTC
many,TRBV10-2,.,TRBJ2-5,CASSLGAVSRDETQYF,TGCGCCAGCAGCCTCGGGGCGGTTAGCCGAGATGAGACCCAGTACTTC
many,TRBV27,TRBD2,TRBJ2-1,CASASGVYNEQFF,TGTGCCAGCGCTAGCGGGGTATACAATGAGCAGTTCTTC
many,TRBV20-1,.,TRBJ2-7,CSVKPVAETYEQYF,TGCAGTGTGAAGCCAGTAGCCGAAACCTACGAGCAGTACTTC
many,TRBV27,.,TRBJ2-7,CASMLGAEQYF,TGTGCCAGCATGCTCGGCGCCGAGCAGTACTTC
many,TRBV5-1,TRBD2,TRBJ2-7,CASRLAGVPEQYF,TGCGCCAGCAGACTAGCGGGAGTCCCCGAGCAGTACTTC
many,TRBV29-1,TRBD2,TRBJ2-3,CSVYPLAGITDTQYF,TGCAGCGTCTACCCACTAGCGGGAATCACAGATACGCAGTATTTT
few,TRBV7-9,.,TRBJ1-5,CASSPDGSPQHF,TGTGCCAGCAGCCCGGACGGGTCCCCCCAGCATTTT
.,TRBV29-1,.,TRBJ2-2,CSVHDPSNTGELFF,TGCAGCGTCCATGACCCCTCGAACACCGGGGAGCTGTTTTTT
many,TRBV7-9,.,TRBJ2-7,CASSYYMGSYEQYF,TGTGCCAGCAGCTATTACATGGGGTCCTACGAGCAGTACTTC
few,TRBV12-3/TRBV12-4,TRBD2,TRBJ2-7,CASSSPSGPYEQYF,TGTGCCAGCAGTTCTCCTAGCGGGCCCTACGAGCAGTACTTC
many,TRBV7-2,TRBD2,TRBJ2-1,CASSFTSGSLDEQFF,TGTGCCAGCAGCTTTACTAGCGGGAGTCTGGATGAGCAGTTCTTC
many,TRBV12-3/TRBV12-4,TRBD2,TRBJ2-1,CASTTPSSGITNEQFF,TGTGCCAGCACCACCCCTTCTAGCGGGATTACGAATGAGCAGTTCTTC
many,TRBV7-2,.,TRBJ2-7,CASSLPVERPSYYEQYF,TGTGCCAGCAGCTTACCGGTGGAGCGTCCCTCCTACTACGAGCAGTACTTC
many,TRBV12-3/TRBV12-4,TRBD2,TRBJ2-2,CASSRRLAGAGELFF,TGTGCCAGCAGCCGCCGACTAGCGGGAGCCGGGGAGCTGTTTTTT
.,TRBV7-2,.,TRBJ2-3,CASSLRIGDPTDTQYF,TGTGCCAGCAGCTTACGGATCGGAGACCCCACAGATACGCAGTATTTT
few,TRBV14,TRBD2,TRBJ2-7,CASSQAGGSYEQYF,TGTGCCAGCAGCCAAGCGGGAGGCTCGTACGAGCAGTACTTC
many,TRBV12-3/TRBV12-4,.,TRBJ2-1,CASSLALGGNEQFF,TGTGCCAGCAGTTTAGCGCTCGGAGGCAATGAGCAGTTCTTC
.,TRBV11-2,.,TRBJ2-5,CASSQSLLAYQETQYF,TGTGCCAGCAGCCAATCACTACTAGCTTATCAAGAGACCCAGTACTTC
many,TRBV3-1,.,TRBJ1-5,CASSQDVQDQPQHF,TGTGCCAGCAGCCAAGATGTGCAGGATCAGCCCCAGCATTTT
few,TRBV7-2,.,TRBJ2-2,CASSLSSGLANTGELFF,TGTGCCAGCAGCTTGTCGTCGGGACTCGCGAACACCGGGGAGCTGTTTTTT
many,TRBV28,TRBD1,TRBJ2-7,CASSPDRVIPEQYF,TGTGCCAGCAGTCCAGACAGGGTGATCCCCGAGCAGTACTTC
.,TRBV20-1,.,TRBJ2-7,CSARRLRDVIEQYF,TGCAGTGCTAGAAGGCTGCGGGACGTAATCGAGCAGTACTTC
many,TRBV5-6,.,TRBJ2-7,CASRQNFGLYEQYF,TGTGCCAGCAGGCAAAATTTCGGTCTCTACGAGCAGTACTTC
many,TRBV28,.,TRBJ2-5,CASSPGGQIQETQYF,TGTGCCAGCAGCCCCGGCGGACAGATCCAAGAGACCCAGTACTTC
many,TRBV6-2/TRBV6-3,.,TRBJ2-1,CASGATAIDEQFF,TGTGCCAGCGGCGCGACGGCCATTGATGAGCAGTTCTTC
.,TRBV20-1,TRBD2,TRBJ2-7,CCARDRRSGSVYEQYF,TGCTGTGCTAGAGATCGGAGAAGCGGGAGCGTTTACGAGCAGTACTTC
few,TRBV9,TRBD2,TRBJ2-2,CASSAIGLGGATGELFF,TGTGCCAGCAGCGCAATAGGACTAGGCGGTGCCACCGGGGAGCTGTTTTTT
.,TRBV6-2/TRBV6-3,.,TRBJ2-1,CASSYPTGVGYNEQFF,TGTGCCAGCAGTTACCCGACGGGGGTAGGGTACAATGAGCAGTTCTTC
few,TRBV12-3/TRBV12-4,.,TRBJ2-7,CASSLGQTEQYF,TGTGCCAGCAGTTTGGGCCAAACGGAGCAGTACTTC